This T cell receptor (beta chain) was observed in a study of blood T cell repertoires in COVID-19. CDR1 and CDR2 from the germline V gene are LNHDA and SQIVND (reference sequence). The germline V and J ends were trimmed by 1 base and 8 bases, with 14 bases remaining between them. The CDR3 contains 14 residues. Patients in Seattle were enrolled during active infection, then followed longitudinally. Methods used by the authors: Estimated nucleated cell counts came from reference gene primer amplification. Generated by immunoSEQ multiplex PCR, the TCRdb table keeps only in-frame clones and is missing some. Clone size and V and J calls were adopted from that table, with D and trimming inferred from the DNA. The table shows almost 250,000 clones, with roughly 83% occurring only once.

The rearrangement links TRBV19 to TRBJ1-2; D is unclear. The sequencing input was peripheral blood. The origin of this receptor is a woman of 80 years or more with COVID-19, enrolled during active disease. CDR3 region: CASSIGQVGAGYTF. For the CDR3, the DNA is TGTGCCAGTAGTATAGGACAAGTCGGTGCAGGCTACACCTTC.